These 15 T cell receptor beta chains share one sample of origin, sequenced in a study of T cell responses to AZD1222 COVID-19 vaccine. The repertoire was sequenced with immunoSEQ multiplex PCR; TCRdb's copy has only in-frame clones and lacks some. In the table there are tens of thousands of clones, more than 75% of which are singletons. This specimen was peripheral blood, taken 28 days after the second AZD1222 dose. These receptors all stem from an adult who received the AZD1222 COVID-19 vaccine.

This clone appeared a few times. The same CDR3 can be traced to other DNA sequences in this sample. The chain uses TRBV9 and TRBJ2-1; 9 positions match TRBD2. Germline V gives CDR1 SGDLS, CDR2 YYNGEE. This CDR3 has 14 residues. The ends lost 2 bases at V and 3 bases at J; junction bases unmatched: 0. The CDR3, as DNA: TGTGCCAGCAGCGTTAGCGGGGGCTACAATGAGCAGTTCTTC. Amino acid sequence: CASSVSGGYNEQFF.

The rearrangement uses TRBV2 and TRBJ1-1; TRBD1 matches at 7 bases. This CDR3 contains 14 residues. Germline V gene sequence: CDR1 SNHLY, CDR2 FYNNEI. V was pared by 7 bases and J by 0 bases, with 5 bases of the junction left unmatched. For the CDR3, the DNA is TGTGCCAGCAATATGGGACAGCTGAACACTGAAGCTTTCTTT. It encodes CASNMGQLNTEAFF.

The chain recombines TRBV19 with TRBJ2-7; D might be TRBD1 (6 bases). The CDR3 spans 14 residues. The germline V gene encodes CDR1 LNHDA and CDR2 SQIVND (reference sequence). Trimming pared 2 bases from V and 2 bases from J, leaving 10 bases between. Here the CDR3 reads CASSISGQAYEQYF. The CDR3 DNA reads TGTGCCAGTAGTATATCGGGACAAGCCTACGAGCAGTACTTC. Full variable domain (missing parts from reference TRBV19 and TRBJ2-7): DGGITQSPKYLFRKEGQNVTLSCEQNLNHDAMYWYRQDPGQGLRLIYYSQIVNDFQKGDIAEGYSVSREKKESFPLTVTSAQKNPTAFYLCASSISGQAYEQYFGPGTRLTVT.

V is TRBV28 and J is TRBJ2-2, with D unclear. CDR3 size: 16 residues. Germline values: CDR1 MDHEN, CDR2 SYDVKM. V dropped 3 bases and J dropped 1 base, with 12 bases sitting between them. The CDR3 sequence is CASSFAAGRNTGELFF. In DNA, the CDR3 is TGTGCCAGCAGTTTCGCGGCCGGCAGGAACACCGGGGAGCTGTTTTTT. The variable domain in full, completed from reference TRBV28 and TRBJ2-2, reads DVKVTQSSRYLVKRTGEKVFLECVQDMDHENMFWYRQDPGLGLRLIYFSYDVKMKEKGDIPEGYSVSREKKERFSLILESASTNQTSMYLCASSFAAGRNTGELFFGEGSRLTVL.

This clone appeared a few times. The rearrangement joins TRBV7-9 to TRBJ2-1; D remains ambiguous. V lost 2 bases to trimming and J lost 8 bases, with 7 bases between them. Germline CDR1 and CDR2: SEHNR and FQNEAQ (reference sequence). This CDR3 contains 12 residues. The CDR3 sequence is CASSLSEDEQFF. The DNA of the CDR3 is TGTGCCAGCAGCTTAAGCGAGGATGAGCAGTTCTTC.

The chain has TRBV6-5 and TRBJ1-4; D is ambiguous. CDR1 is MNHEY, CDR2 SVGAGI, per germline. The V end was cut by 0 bases, the J end by 8 bases, with 7 bases between. This CDR3 has 13 residues. CDR3 in amino acids: CASSYSSNEKLFF. The CDR3 DNA reads as TGTGCCAGCAGTTACTCGAGTAACGAAAAACTGTTTTTT.

As DNA, the CDR3 is TGTGCCAGCAGTTTCGACAGGGTTGCTACGTTGGAAGAGACCCAGTACTTC. Amino acids: CASSFDRVATLEETQYF. V is TRBV11-3 and J is TRBJ2-5; 7 nucleotides agree with TRBD1. The germline CDR1 and CDR2 sequences are SGHNT and YENEEA. Trimming took 6 bases from V and 3 from J; bases not matched to a gene: 16. The CDR3 loop spans 17 amino acids.

This clone was observed a few times. The chain combines TRBV12-3 or TRBV12-4 with TRBJ2-3, with TRBD1 as a possible D gene (5 bases). The CDR3 is made up of 13 amino acids. Deletions cut 5 bases from V and 4 bases from J, with 10 bases between. As DNA, the CDR3 is TGTGCCAGCAGTGGGGCGACTGCAGATACGCAGTATTTT. It is translated as CASSGATADTQYF.

CDR3 nucleotides: TGTGCCAGCAGCCAAGAACTCAGGAGGGGAACTGAAGCTTTCTTT. Translating gives CASSQELRRGTEAFF. The genes are TRBV4-2 and TRBJ1-1; weak D call: TRBD1 (5 bases). Trimming cost V 0 bases and J 5 bases, with 13 bases left between them. CDR1 and CDR2 from the germline V gene are LGHNA and YNFKEQ. The length of the CDR3 is 15 residues.

The chain recombines TRBV7-2 with TRBJ2-7; D perhaps matches TRBD1 (6 bases). The CDR3 spans 14 residues. The germline gives CDR1 SGHTA, CDR2 FQGNSA. Trimming left V 1 base short and J 4 bases short, with 11 bases between. The CDR3 DNA is TGTGCCAGCAGCTTAGATACAGGGAGATACGAGCAGTACTTC. Residues: CASSLDTGRYEQYF. The variable domain in full, with the rest retrieved from reference TRBV7-2 and TRBJ2-7, is GAGVSQSPSNKVTEKGKDVELRCDPISGHTALYWYRQSLGQGLEFLIYFQGNSAPDKSGLPSDRFSAERTGGSVSTLTIQRTQQEDSAVYLCASSLDTGRYEQYFGPGTRLTVT.

The rearrangement uses TRBV7-2 and TRBJ2-2; perhaps TRBD2 as D (5 bases). Trimming took off 0 bases at V and 1 base at J, with 9 bases between the two ends. CDR1 and CDR2 (germline): SGHTA, FQGNSA. The CDR3 contains 16 residues. CDR3 coding DNA: TGTGCCAGCAGCTTAGCCGGCGGGTTGAACACCGGGGAGCTGTTTTTT. It encodes CASSLAGGLNTGELFF.

In regard to this clone: The junction departs from germline at one end; a sequencing error may be responsible. The rearrangement joins TRBV3-1 (or the pseudogene TRBV3-2) to TRBJ2-7, with 8 nucleotides matching TRBD2. CDR1 LGHDT and CDR2 YNNKEL come from the germline V gene (reference sequence). The CDR3 is made up of 12 amino acids. CDR3 protein: CASSTRTSGQDF. As DNA, the CDR3 is TGTGCCAGCAGCACACGTACTAGCGGACAAGACTTC.

The chain has TRBV4-2 and TRBJ1-5, with D unclear. CDR1 and CDR2 from the germline V gene are LGHNA and YNFKEQ. The CDR3 spans 13 residues. The V and J ends lost 0 bases and 7 bases respectively, with 7 bases between them. The CDR3 sequence: CASSQDLGQPQHF. CDR3 nucleotide sequence: TGTGCCAGCAGCCAAGATCTTGGGCAGCCCCAGCATTTT.

This clone was observed a few times. V is TRBV7-9 and J is TRBJ2-7; D perhaps matches TRBD2 (6 bases). Germline V lookup: CDR1 SEHNR, CDR2 FQNEAQ (reference sequence). The ends were cut back, 5 bases at V and 6 bases at J, with 14 bases in the middle. This CDR3 has 13 amino acids. In DNA, the CDR3 is TGTGCCAGCAGCCCCCGAATGGGAGGCGAGCAGTACTTC. Translating it yields CASSPRMGGEQYF.

This chain joins TRBV7-6 and TRBJ2-1, with 7 bases fitting TRBD2. Germline V lookup: CDR1 SGHVS, CDR2 FNYEAQ. The CDR3 is 18 residues long. The V and J ends lost 5 bases and 8 bases, in that order; junction bases with no gene match: 21. The chain's CDR3 is CASSPPGGFTAQGDEQFF. The CDR3 DNA sequence: TGTGCCAGCAGCCCCCCGGGGGGATTTACAGCCCAAGGCGATGAGCAGTTCTTC.